The subject of this entry is one TCR beta chain. The antigen is not known. The data are from a study of identical twins. The study's findings and limits: Insertions were fewer in abundant cord blood beta clonotypes, whereas memory repertoires showed none of this pattern.

The length of the CDR3 is 13 residues. The germline V gene encodes CDR1 DFQATT and CDR2 SNEGSKA (reference sequence). V shed 2 bases and J 3 bases; nucleotides not matched to a gene: 3. MiXCR, applied by TCRdb to the 5' RACE reads, yields one record per CDR3 protein. The sample yields over 250,000 distinct CDR3 sequences, 8.5% to 9.5% seen once. These data are also associated with another study on yellow fever vaccine responses in identical twins.

The genes are TRBV20-1 and TRBJ2-7; TRBD2 matches 8 bases. The sequenced sample was CD8+ T cells sorted from blood. This sequence was found in a woman aged 18-30 years in good health. Here the CDR3 reads CSARTSGYYEQYF. The DNA of the CDR3 is TGCAGTGCTAGAACTAGCGGTTACTACGAGCAGTACTTC.